This TCR beta chain was sequenced during a study of shared clonotypes between healthy human individuals. CDR1 SGHAT and CDR2 FQNNGV come from the germline V gene. The V gene lost 5 bases and the J gene lost 4 bases, with 12 bases spanning the gap. The CDR3 is made up of 14 amino acids. Using immunoSEQ multiplex PCR, the repertoire was profiled, and TCRdb retains in-frame clones only, with some absent. The table records some 580,000 clones, about 97% of them present only once. Within Nashville, Tennessee resided all donors, each a Caucasian adult. Sequencing was performed on naive CD4+ T cells sorted from blood. The sample's subset: CD45RA+ positively selected. The rearrangement uses TRBV11-2 and TRBJ2-1; D may be TRBD2 (6 bases). The clonotype was recovered from a woman under 40 in good health. The chain's CDR3 is CASSLPGLYNEQFF. CDR3 nucleotide sequence: TGTGCCAGCAGCCTTCCGGGACTGTACAATGAGCAGTTCTTC.